This T cell receptor beta chain was identified in a study of blood T cell repertoires in COVID-19. Across the study: The study drew acute and convalescent COVID-19 samples from the United States, Italy and Spain. In each case, the material was cDNA or gDNA derived from T cells, B-cell-depleted T cells, or PBMCs.

Study processing details: Researchers report that nucleated cell counts were estimated from reference gene primer amplification. Generated by immunoSEQ multiplex PCR, the TCRdb table keeps only in-frame clones and is missing some. That table furnishes V, J and clone size, whereas the DNA furnished D and trimming. The sample includes about 200,000 clones, approximately 81% of them seen just once. Trimming removed 9 bases at V and 5 bases at J, with 22 bases between. Germline-derived CDR1 and CDR2 are MDHEN and SYDVKM. CDR3 size: 15 residues. The clonotype comes from a woman older than 75 with acute or convalescent COVID-19. The chain is built from TRBV28 and TRBJ2-5; D is possibly TRBD2 (5 bases). Sequencing was done on a sample of peripheral blood. CDR3 residues: CASLSWAGPGETQYF. The CDR3 DNA follows: TGTGCCAGTCTCTCCTGGGCGGGCCCGGGGGAGACCCAGTACTTC. The variable domain in full, completed from reference TRBV28 and TRBJ2-5, reads DVKVTQSSRYLVKRTGEKVFLECVQDMDHENMFWYRQDPGLGLRLIYFSYDVKMKEKGDIPEGYSVSREKKERFSLILESASTNQTSMYLCASLSWAGPGETQYFGPGTRLLVL.